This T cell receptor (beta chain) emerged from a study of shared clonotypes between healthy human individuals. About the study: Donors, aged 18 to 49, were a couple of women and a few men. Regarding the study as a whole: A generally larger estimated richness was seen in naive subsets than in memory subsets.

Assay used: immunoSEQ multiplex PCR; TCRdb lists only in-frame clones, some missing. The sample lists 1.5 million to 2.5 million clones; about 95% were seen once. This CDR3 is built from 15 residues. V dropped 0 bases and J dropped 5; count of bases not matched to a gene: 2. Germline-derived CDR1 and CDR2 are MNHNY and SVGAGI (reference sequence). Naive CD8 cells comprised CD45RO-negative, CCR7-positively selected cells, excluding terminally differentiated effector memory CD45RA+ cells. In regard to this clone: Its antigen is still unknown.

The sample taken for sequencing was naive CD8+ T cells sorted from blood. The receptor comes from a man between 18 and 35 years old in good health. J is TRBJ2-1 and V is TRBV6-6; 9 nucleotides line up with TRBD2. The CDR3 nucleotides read TGTGCCAGCAGTTACTCTAGCGGGGGTCACAATGAGCAGTTCTTC. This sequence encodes CASSYSSGGHNEQFF.